The rows below give T cell receptor beta chains drawn from one sample of a study of CD8+CD57+ T cells in acquired aplastic anemia. Via MiXCR, TCRdb re-called the reads, giving one row per CDR3 protein. The table records roughly 420,000 distinct CDR3 sequences, around 72% of them present only once. What was sequenced was sorted CD4+, CD8+, or CD8+CD57+ T cells (not recorded which) from PBMCs. These receptor sequences come from a human donor in good health, serving as a control. Both conserved end residues are part of each CDR3. Fields, in order: V gene, D gene, clone size, J gene, CDR3 DNA, CDR3 protein. A D gene is named only where the DNA matches it firmly. Clone size is stated in some rows and not others, as once, few, many or a class when expanded.

V gene: TRBV6-1; D gene: .; clone size: .; J gene: TRBJ2-7; CDR3 DNA: TGTGCCAGCAGTTTCAAAAGGCCCGGGGAGCAGTACTTC; CDR3 protein: CASSFKRPGEQYF
V gene: TRBV29-1; D gene: TRBD1; clone size: .; J gene: TRBJ1-5; CDR3 DNA: TGCAGCGTCACTTACGGGACAGCAGGTTCATGGCAGCCCCAGCATTTT; CDR3 protein: CSVTYGTAGSWQPQHF
V gene: TRBV20-1; D gene: .; clone size: .; J gene: TRBJ2-7; CDR3 DNA: TGCAGTGGTGGCCGAGCGGAGGAGCGCGAGCAGTACTTC; CDR3 protein: CSGGRAEEREQYF
V gene: TRBV2; D gene: TRBD2; clone size: .; J gene: TRBJ2-7; CDR3 DNA: TGTGCCAGCAAGCGCGGGGGGGCCTACGGGGAGTACTTC; CDR3 protein: CASKRGGAYGEYF
V gene: TRBV11-2; D gene: .; clone size: .; J gene: TRBJ2-1; CDR3 DNA: TGTGCCAGCAGCTTAAGTAGCTTGAATGAGCAGTTCTTC; CDR3 protein: CASSLSSLNEQFF
V gene: TRBV5-1; D gene: TRBD2; clone size: .; J gene: TRBJ2-2; CDR3 DNA: TGCGCCAGCAGCTTGTGGGCTAGCGGGGGGTCCCGGGAGCTGTTTTTT; CDR3 protein: CASSLWASGGSRELFF
V gene: TRBV20-1; D gene: .; clone size: .; J gene: TRBJ2-7; CDR3 DNA: TGCAGTGTCAGATGGGCGGCGAGCTCCTACGAGCAGTACTTC; CDR3 protein: CSVRWAASSYEQYF
V gene: TRBV5-1; D gene: .; clone size: .; J gene: TRBJ2-5; CDR3 DNA: TGCGCCAGCAGCTTGGCCCCACGGGGACAAGAGACCCAGTACTTC; CDR3 protein: CASSLAPRGQETQYF
V gene: TRBV5-1; D gene: .; clone size: .; J gene: TRBJ2-3; CDR3 DNA: TGCGCCAGCAGCAAACTTCGGGGTTCGGGCACAGATACGCAGTATTTT; CDR3 protein: CASSKLRGSGTDTQYF
V gene: TRBV5-1; D gene: TRBD1; clone size: .; J gene: TRBJ1-5; CDR3 DNA: TGCGCCAGCAGCTACGGGACAGGGGGGGGAGGCAATCAGCCCCAGCATTTT; CDR3 protein: CASSYGTGGGGNQPQHF
V gene: TRBV18; D gene: .; clone size: .; J gene: TRBJ1-1; CDR3 DNA: TGTGCCAGCTCGGTCTCGGAGGTCACTGAAGCTTCCTTT; CDR3 protein: CASSVSEVTEASF
V gene: TRBV11-3; D gene: .; clone size: .; J gene: TRBJ1-1; CDR3 DNA: TGTGCCAGCAGCCCGACAGCGGGGATGAACACTGAAGCTTTCTTT; CDR3 protein: CASSPTAGMNTEAFF
V gene: TRBV3-1; D gene: TRBD1; clone size: .; J gene: TRBJ2-1; CDR3 DNA: TGTGCCGGCAGCCAAGGACAGGGCTCCTACAATGAGCAGTTCTTC; CDR3 protein: CAGSQGQGSYNEQFF
V gene: TRBV5-1; D gene: .; clone size: .; J gene: TRBJ1-6; CDR3 DNA: TGTGCCAGCAGCGTGACTAGCGGGGGGTTTCCACACCTCTATAATTCACCCCTCCACTTT; CDR3 protein: CASSVTSGGFPHLYNSPLHF
V gene: TRBV12-3/TRBV12-4; D gene: .; clone size: .; J gene: TRBJ1-3; CDR3 DNA: TGTGCCAGCAACCCAGGACATCTTGGAAACACCATATATTTT; CDR3 protein: CASNPGHLGNTIYF
V gene: TRBV2; D gene: TRBD1; clone size: many; J gene: TRBJ1-6; CDR3 DNA: TGTGCCAGAAGACAGGGGCACTATAATTCACCCCTCCACTTT; CDR3 protein: CARRQGHYNSPLHF
V gene: TRBV10-3; D gene: .; clone size: once; J gene: TRBJ1-2; CDR3 DNA: TGTGCCATCAGTGGGGGCCCGAGGTCCACCGAGTACACCTTC; CDR3 protein: CAISGGPRSTEYTF
V gene: TRBV7-2; D gene: .; clone size: .; J gene: TRBJ2-5; CDR3 DNA: TGTGCCAGCAGCTACCGGGGGTCCTCGGGGCAGACCCTGTACTTC; CDR3 protein: CASSYRGSSGQTLYF
V gene: TRBV7-9; D gene: .; clone size: .; J gene: TRBJ1-6; CDR3 DNA: TGTGCCAGCAGCATTCTTGGCGCCTCACCCCTCCACTTT; CDR3 protein: CASSILGASPLHF
V gene: TRBV6-6; D gene: .; clone size: .; J gene: TRBJ1-4; CDR3 DNA: TGTGCCAGCAGTGCAGAAGAAAAACTGTTTTTT; CDR3 protein: CASSAEEKLFF
V gene: TRBV9; D gene: .; clone size: .; J gene: TRBJ1-6; CDR3 DNA: TGTGCCAGCAGCCCAGATGGTTGGCGTGGCAACACCTCCCTCCACTTT; CDR3 protein: CASSPDGWRGNTSLHF
V gene: TRBV7-2; D gene: .; clone size: .; J gene: TRBJ1-6; CDR3 DNA: TGTGCCAGCAGCTTAGCACGCGAGTCTGGCTGTTCATTCCTCCACTTT; CDR3 protein: CASSLARESGCSFLHF
V gene: TRBV20-1; D gene: .; clone size: once; J gene: TRBJ1-2; CDR3 DNA: TGCAGTGCCAGGGGCTTAGACAACTATGACACCTTC; CDR3 protein: CSARGLDNYDTF
V gene: TRBV6-5; D gene: TRBD1; clone size: many; J gene: TRBJ1-5; CDR3 DNA: TGTGCCAGCAGTCTCGGGACAGGAACCAATCAGCCCCAGCATTTT; CDR3 protein: CASSLGTGTNQPQHF
V gene: TRBV5-1; D gene: .; clone size: .; J gene: TRBJ1-2; CDR3 DNA: TGCGCCAGCAGCTTACGGCAGAACTATGGCTACACGTTC; CDR3 protein: CASSLRQNYGYTF
V gene: TRBV20-1; D gene: .; clone size: many; J gene: TRBJ1-1; CDR3 DNA: TGCAGTGCCAGAGGGGGGCAGACCACTGAAGCTTTCTTT; CDR3 protein: CSARGGQTTEAFF
V gene: TRBV7-2; D gene: .; clone size: .; J gene: TRBJ2-7; CDR3 DNA: TGTGCCAGCAGTAGCGGAGGAATTACCTACGAGCAGTACTTC; CDR3 protein: CASSSGGITYEQYF
V gene: TRBV29-1; D gene: .; clone size: few; J gene: TRBJ1-1; CDR3 DNA: TGCAGCGTCCGGACTATTTCTGAAGCTTTCTTT; CDR3 protein: CSVRTISEAFF
V gene: TRBV7-7; D gene: .; clone size: .; J gene: TRBJ2-2; CDR3 DNA: TGTGCCAGCAGCCAGCGGGCGAACACCGGGGAGCTGTTTTTT; CDR3 protein: CASSQRANTGELFF
V gene: TRBV9; D gene: TRBD2; clone size: many; J gene: TRBJ2-5; CDR3 DNA: TGTGCCAGCAGCTTAGGGACTAGCGGGGAGACCCAGTACTTC; CDR3 protein: CASSLGTSGETQYF
V gene: TRBV5-1; D gene: TRBD1; clone size: few; J gene: TRBJ1-4; CDR3 DNA: TGCGCCAGCAGCTTGGAGGGGACAGGGTTTGAAAGACTGTTTTTT; CDR3 protein: CASSLEGTGFERLFF
V gene: TRBV5-1; D gene: TRBD1; clone size: many; J gene: TRBJ1-3; CDR3 DNA: TGCGCCAGCAGCGTCGGGACAGTCTCTGGAAACACCATATATTTT; CDR3 protein: CASSVGTVSGNTIYF
V gene: TRBV2; D gene: .; clone size: .; J gene: TRBJ1-6; CDR3 DNA: TGTGCCAGCAGTGAGCTAGACAGGTTGGGGTCACCCCTCCACTTT; CDR3 protein: CASSELDRLGSPLHF
V gene: TRBV5-1; D gene: .; clone size: .; J gene: TRBJ2-3; CDR3 DNA: TGCGCCAGCAGCTTAGAATCGGAGAACACAGATACGCAGTATTTT; CDR3 protein: CASSLESENTDTQYF
V gene: TRBV7-6; D gene: .; clone size: .; J gene: TRBJ1-2; CDR3 DNA: TGTGCCAGCAGCTTAGGGGTGGCTCACTGTGGCTACACCTTC; CDR3 protein: CASSLGVAHCGYTF
V gene: TRBV2; D gene: TRBD1; clone size: many; J gene: TRBJ2-6; CDR3 DNA: TGTGCCAGTACGACAGGGACCTCTGGGGCCAACGTCCTGACTTTC; CDR3 protein: CASTTGTSGANVLTF
V gene: TRBV12-3/TRBV12-4; D gene: TRBD1; clone size: many; J gene: TRBJ1-3; CDR3 DNA: TGTGCCAGCAGTACCGGGACAGCTGGAAACACCATATATTTT; CDR3 protein: CASSTGTAGNTIYF
V gene: TRBV7-3; D gene: .; clone size: .; J gene: TRBJ2-2; CDR3 DNA: TGTGCCAGCAGCTTACAGGACCGGGCCGGCGAGCTGTTTTTT; CDR3 protein: CASSLQDRAGELFF
V gene: TRBV20-1; D gene: TRBD1; clone size: few; J gene: TRBJ2-7; CDR3 DNA: TGCAGTGCCACAACAGGGGGCGGCCACGAGCAGTACTTC; CDR3 protein: CSATTGGGHEQYF
V gene: TRBV7-4; D gene: .; clone size: .; J gene: TRBJ1-2; CDR3 DNA: TGCGCCAGCAGCCAACGAGCGGGGGCTAACTATGGCTACACCTTC; CDR3 protein: CASSQRAGANYGYTF
V gene: TRBV7-9; D gene: TRBD1; clone size: few; J gene: TRBJ2-5; CDR3 DNA: TGTGCCAGCAGCTTTCAGGGACAGGTCTTGGGCGAGACCCAGTACTTC; CDR3 protein: CASSFQGQVLGETQYF
V gene: TRBV6-1; D gene: TRBD2; clone size: many; J gene: TRBJ2-7; CDR3 DNA: TGTGCCAGCAGTGAAGCGCAAGCGGGGGTTTCCTACGAGCAGTACTTC; CDR3 protein: CASSEAQAGVSYEQYF
V gene: TRBV7-8; D gene: TRBD2; clone size: many; J gene: TRBJ2-5; CDR3 DNA: TGTGCCAGCAGCGAAGCGGGGGGGCCCGGAGAGACCCAGTACTTC; CDR3 protein: CASSEAGGPGETQYF
V gene: TRBV5-8; D gene: TRBD2; clone size: .; J gene: TRBJ2-1; CDR3 DNA: TGTGCCAGCAGCTTCCAACTAGCGGGGGACAATGAGCAGTTCTTC; CDR3 protein: CASSFQLAGDNEQFF
V gene: TRBV5-1; D gene: TRBD2; clone size: once; J gene: TRBJ2-5; CDR3 DNA: TGTGCCAGCAGGGCCGGGACTAGCGGAGAGACCCAGTACTTC; CDR3 protein: CASRAGTSGETQYF
V gene: TRBV7-2; D gene: .; clone size: .; J gene: TRBJ2-5; CDR3 DNA: TGTGCCAGCAGGCCGACTGTGCCTCACGACGCCCAGTACTTC; CDR3 protein: CASRPTVPHDAQYF
V gene: TRBV20-1; D gene: .; clone size: once; J gene: TRBJ2-1; CDR3 DNA: TGCAGTGCTAGGCCAGAGCCGACAGATAACAATGAGCAGTTCTTC; CDR3 protein: CSARPEPTDNNEQFF
V gene: TRBV10-1; D gene: .; clone size: few; J gene: TRBJ1-6; CDR3 DNA: TGCGCCAGCAGTACGTCACAGGGATCCTATAATTCACCCCTCCACTTT; CDR3 protein: CASSTSQGSYNSPLHF
V gene: TRBV5-8; D gene: TRBD2; clone size: many; J gene: TRBJ2-7; CDR3 DNA: TGTGCCAGCAGCTTGGGCCTAGCGGGGGGGCTAAGCGAGCAGTACTTC; CDR3 protein: CASSLGLAGGLSEQYF
V gene: TRBV29-1; D gene: .; clone size: .; J gene: TRBJ2-1; CDR3 DNA: TGCAGCGTTGAACAGGGTAGGAGCAATGAGCAGTTCTTC; CDR3 protein: CSVEQGRSNEQFF
V gene: TRBV7-2; D gene: .; clone size: .; J gene: TRBJ1-1; CDR3 DNA: TGTGCCAGCAGCTCCGCGGGTAGCGGCCCCACAGATACGTTCTTT; CDR3 protein: CASSSAGSGPTDTFF
V gene: TRBV15; D gene: .; clone size: .; J gene: TRBJ2-7; CDR3 DNA: TGTGCCACCAGCAGAGAGCAGTACTCTGGAAACACCTACGAGCAGTACTTC; CDR3 protein: CATSREQYSGNTYEQYF
V gene: TRBV5-6; D gene: .; clone size: many; J gene: TRBJ1-5; CDR3 DNA: TGTGCCAGCAGTAGCTTGAGGGACGGTGCGATTCAGCCCCAGCATTTT; CDR3 protein: CASSSLRDGAIQPQHF
V gene: TRBV7-3; D gene: TRBD2; clone size: many; J gene: TRBJ2-3; CDR3 DNA: TGTGCCAGCAGCTCCGAAAGCGGGGGTTGGGATACGCAGTATTTT; CDR3 protein: CASSSESGGWDTQYF
V gene: TRBV7-3; D gene: TRBD1; clone size: .; J gene: TRBJ1-6; CDR3 DNA: TGTGCCAGCTGTAGGGACAGCAGCTCCTATAATTACCCCCTCCACTTT; CDR3 protein: CASCRDSSSYNYPLHF